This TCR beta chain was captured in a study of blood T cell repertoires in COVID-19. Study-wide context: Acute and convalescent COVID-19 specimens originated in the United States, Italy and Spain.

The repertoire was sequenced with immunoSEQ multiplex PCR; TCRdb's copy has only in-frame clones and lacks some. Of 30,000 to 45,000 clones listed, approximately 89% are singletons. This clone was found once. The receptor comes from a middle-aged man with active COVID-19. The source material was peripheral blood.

As DNA, the CDR3 is TGCGCCAGCAGTCTCGTTGGACAGCAAGAGACCCAGTACTTC. This sequence encodes CASSLVGQQETQYF. The gene calls are TRBV4-1 and TRBJ2-5, with D possibly TRBD1 on 6 matching bases. The V gene lost 6 bases and the J gene lost 2 bases, with 13 bases spanning the gap. The germline gives CDR1 MGHRA, CDR2 YSYEKL. The CDR3 consists of 14 residues.